This T cell receptor (beta chain) derives from a study of OX40 agonist ivuxolimab in advanced cancers. Some background on the complete study: Ivuxolimab was an agonistic, fully human IgG2 monoclonal antibody directed against OX40 (CD134), a costimulatory receptor. Intravenous ivuxolimab was administered to patients every 2 weeks at six dose levels: 0.01, 0.1, 0.3, 1.5, 3 and 10 mg/kg. Among the approximately 50 dose-escalation patients, around 20 had hepatocellular carcinoma, roughly 15 melanoma, 9 renal cell carcinoma and 9 head and neck cancer. A male proportion of 82.7% and a mean age of approximately 60 years, ranging from about 20 to 79, were recorded for the dose-escalation cohort. Patients were allowed to have had prior anti-PD-1, anti-PD-L1 or anti-CTLA-4 therapy, and 40% to 45% of the dose-escalation patients had been treated with checkpoint inhibitors. Partial responses were achieved by three dose-escalation patients, of whom one had hepatocellular carcinoma and two had cutaneous melanoma. Peripheral TCRbeta sequencing aimed to test whether ivuxolimab altered TCR sequence diversity and caused clonal T-cell expansion. The paper covers the monotherapy dose-escalation part of the phase I ivuxolimab trial, which included N ≈ 50 patients.

Patients with autoimmune disease history or receiving systemic immunosuppression were excluded from the trial. Peripheral blood for TCR sequencing was collected from all dose cohorts at baseline, on cycle 4 day 1, and on cycle 7 day 1. The samples were taken from a phase I, first-in-human, multicenter, open-label dose-escalation trial of ivuxolimab. Adults with locally advanced or metastatic head and neck squamous cell, hepatocellular, melanoma or renal cell carcinoma were enrolled in the trial. Before TCR sequencing, CD4+ and CD8+ T cells were separately sorted from peripheral blood. Worth noting for this clone: Its antigen target is currently unknown. The input lacks base qualities; no much larger clone sits a single base away.

Study-level results and caveats: Which antigens the clonally expanded peripheral T cells were specific for was not determined. After ivuxolimab, more expanded clones were found on average in CD8+ T cells than in CD4+ T cells. In the 0.1-3.0 mg/kg groups, partial responders were among the patients with the lowest normalized peripheral clonal expansion, particularly in CD8+ T cells. Low levels of normalized T-cell clonal expansion were also shown by some nonresponding patients. At doses of 0.1 to 3.0 mg/kg, clonal expansion of both CD4+ and CD8+ T cells in blood was seen between baseline and week 6.

To sequence the TCRbeta CDR3 region, genomic DNA was isolated from the sorted cells. The immunoSEQ Assay was used for sequencing of TCRbeta CDR3 regions. Not all clones reach the TCRdb copy of this immuneACCESS table, which keeps in-frame sequences only. Checked studies attribute under half of the gap to unresolved V genes and leave the rest unexplained. In this sample the table shows tens of thousands of clones, about 91% of which occur a single time. Around a quarter of the sample lies in the top ten. The material was CD4+ or CD8+ T cells sorted from blood, obtained in a trial of the OX40 agonist ivuxolimab. The source of this sequence is an adult with an advanced solid tumor such as melanoma, head and neck, liver or kidney cancer.

The sequenced DNA is TGCGCCAGCAGAGGGGTGAACACTGAAGCTTTCTTT. Protein translation: CASRGVNTEAFF. In this chain, TRBV10-1 is recombined with TRBJ1-1; a tentative D match to TRBD1 spans 5 bases. The CDR3 sequence holds 12 residues, the cysteine and phenylalanine included. Only CDR3 DNA remains: 36 bases, in frame from the first base. V and J are truncated by 6 bases and 0 bases respectively, leaving an intervening sequence of 5 bases. Looking up the germline V gene (reference sequence) yields CDR1 WNHNN and CDR2 SYGVQD.